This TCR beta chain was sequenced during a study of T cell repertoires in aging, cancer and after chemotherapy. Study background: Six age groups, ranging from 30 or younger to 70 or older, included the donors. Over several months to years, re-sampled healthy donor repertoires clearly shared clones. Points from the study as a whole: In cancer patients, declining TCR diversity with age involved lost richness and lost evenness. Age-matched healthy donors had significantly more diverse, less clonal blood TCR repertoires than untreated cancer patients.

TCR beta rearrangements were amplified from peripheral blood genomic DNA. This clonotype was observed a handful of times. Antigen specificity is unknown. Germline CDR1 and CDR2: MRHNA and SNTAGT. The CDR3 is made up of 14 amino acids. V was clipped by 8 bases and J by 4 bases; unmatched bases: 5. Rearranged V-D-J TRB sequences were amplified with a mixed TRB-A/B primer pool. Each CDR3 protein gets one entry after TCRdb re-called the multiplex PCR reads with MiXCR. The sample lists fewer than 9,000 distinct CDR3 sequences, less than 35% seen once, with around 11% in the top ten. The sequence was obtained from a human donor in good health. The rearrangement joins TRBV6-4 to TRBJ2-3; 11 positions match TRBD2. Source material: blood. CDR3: CASGPSGGSDTQYF. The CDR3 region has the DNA TGTGCCAGCGGACCTAGCGGGGGGTCAGATACGCAGTATTTT.